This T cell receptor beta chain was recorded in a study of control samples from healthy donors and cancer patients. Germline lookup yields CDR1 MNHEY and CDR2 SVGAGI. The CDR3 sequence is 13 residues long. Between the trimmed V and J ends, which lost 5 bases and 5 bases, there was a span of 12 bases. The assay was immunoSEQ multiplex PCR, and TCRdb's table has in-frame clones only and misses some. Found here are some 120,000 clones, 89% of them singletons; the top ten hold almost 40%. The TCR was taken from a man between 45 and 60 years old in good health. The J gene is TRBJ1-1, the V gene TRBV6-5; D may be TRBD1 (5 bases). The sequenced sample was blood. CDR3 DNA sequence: TGTGCCAGCAGTACGGGGGGGAAAACTGAAGCTTTCTTT. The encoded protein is CASSTGGKTEAFF.